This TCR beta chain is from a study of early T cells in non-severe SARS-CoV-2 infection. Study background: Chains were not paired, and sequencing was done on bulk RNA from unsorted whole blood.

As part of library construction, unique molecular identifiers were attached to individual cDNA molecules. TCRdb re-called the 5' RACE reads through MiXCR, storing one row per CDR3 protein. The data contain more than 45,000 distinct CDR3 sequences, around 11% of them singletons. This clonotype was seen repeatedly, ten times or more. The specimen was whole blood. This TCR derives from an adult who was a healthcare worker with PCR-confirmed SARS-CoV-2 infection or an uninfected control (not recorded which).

CDR3 region: CASSLMGGETQYF. In DNA, the CDR3 is TGTGCCAGCAGCTTAATGGGAGGAGAGACCCAGTACTTC. The chain uses TRBV7-3 and TRBJ2-5; tentatively, D is TRBD2 (6 bases). CDR1 is SGHTA, CDR2 FQGTGA, per germline. V shed 1 base and J shed 4 bases, with 7 bases lying between them. CDR3 length equals 13 residues.